This is a list of T cell receptor beta chains from one sample in a study of cytomegalovirus exposure and HLA in healthy donors. The assay was immunoSEQ multiplex PCR, and TCRdb's table has in-frame clones only and misses some. The sample includes 150,000 to 200,000 clones, over 75% of them seen just once. Sequencing was done on a sample of PBMCs. Receptors originate from a woman aged 45-65 years in good health and CMV-seronegative. Both conserved end residues are part of each CDR3. D genes are given only for firm matches. Rows give clone size only sometimes, using once, few, many, or a class for an expanded clone.

size	V	D	J	DNA	CDR3
NA	TRBV29-1	NA	TRBJ2-3	TGCAGCGTTGGGGGGTTTTCAGGGGCAGATACGCAGTATTTT	CSVGGFSGADTQYF
NA	TRBV28	TRBD1	TRBJ1-5	TGTGCCAGCAGTTTTGTAGGGGGCTGGAATCAGCCCCAGCATTTT	CASSFVGGWNQPQHF
NA	TRBV2	NA	TRBJ2-5	TGTGCCTTAAAAGAGACCCAGTACTTC	CALKETQYF
NA	TRBV5-5	NA	TRBJ1-2	TGTGCCAGCAGCTTGGCGGGGGTAGATGGCTACACCTTC	CASSLAGVDGYTF
NA	TRBV10-1	TRBD1	TRBJ2-2	TGCGCCAGCAGTGAGCGGACCGGACAGGGGGCAAGCACCGGGGAGCTGTTTTTT	CASSERTGQGASTGELFF
NA	TRBV30	TRBD1	TRBJ2-5	TGTGCCTGGAGTGGGACAAGGGGGCGGGAGACCCAGTACTTC	CAWSGTRGRETQYF
NA	TRBV19	NA	TRBJ1-1	TGTGCCAGTAGTGCCCAGGGGCCCCTGAACACTGAAGCTTTCTTT	CASSAQGPLNTEAFF
NA	TRBV28	TRBD1	TRBJ1-2	TGTGCCAGCAGTTCTGTGACAGGGGGCAGTGGCTACACCTTC	CASSSVTGGSGYTF
NA	TRBV28	TRBD2	TRBJ2-5	TGTGCCACGATACTAGCGGGAGGGCCCGCGGCCCAGTACTTC	CATILAGGPAAQYF
once	TRBV7-7	NA	TRBJ2-5	TGTGCCAGCAGCTTTTCGTTCCAAGAGACCCAGTACTTC	CASSFSFQETQYF